This T cell receptor (beta chain) was recovered during a study of cytomegalovirus exposure and HLA in healthy donors. This CDR3 has 12 amino acids. Germline assignment: CDR1 SGHRS and CDR2 YFSETQ. The V end was cut by 7 bases, the J end by 5 bases, with 10 bases between. Study-level results: The listing of about 150 TCR beta chains classed them as cytomegalovirus-associated.

The donors formed part of the approximately 110-subject validation cohort, distinct from the roughly 670-subject first cohort. Note on this clone: Its antigen is currently unknown.

Sequenced by immunoSEQ multiplex PCR; TCRdb stores in-frame clones only, minus some. The sample contains about 150,000 clones, more than 70% of which appear only once. This chain links TRBV5-1 with TRBJ2-1; D remains ambiguous. The receptor was derived from a human donor in good health. Sequencing was performed on PBMCs. In DNA, the CDR3 is TGCGCCAGCTTGGGCAGACACAATGAGCAGTTCTTC. Its protein product is CASLGRHNEQFF.